Listed here are 14 T cell receptor beta chains from one sample, sequenced in a study of shared T cell receptors in the human thymus. Measured with immunoSEQ multiplex PCR; TCRdb has only the in-frame clones, and not every one. The sample holds approximately 760,000 clones, 80% to 90% seen once. The sample was also linked to a second study, of human thymus T cells.

The sample comprised thymocytes. These receptors were taken from a girl under three years old with a congenital heart defect.

Concerning this clone: The junction and the germline gene differ at one end; a read error may be behind it. This chain connects TRBV6-4 to TRBJ1-1, with D unresolved. The CDR3 sequence is 13 residues long. The germline V gene has CDR1 MRHNA and CDR2 SNTAGT. CDR3 DNA: TGTGCCAGCCGGGCGGGGTTGAATACTGAAGCTTTCTTT. It specifies CASRAGLNTEAFF.

The J gene is TRBJ1-2, the V gene TRBV29-1; D gene ambiguous. The V gene lost 7 bases and the J gene lost 8 bases, with 14 bases spanning the gap. CDR3 length: 11 amino acids. Germline CDR1 reads SQVTM; CDR2 reads ANQGSEA. The CDR3 bases are TGCAGCGCCAAAGGAGGGTTCGGCTACACCTTC. Residues: CSAKGGFGYTF.

The gene calls are TRBV13 and TRBJ2-5, with 11 bases fitting TRBD2. V lost 3 bases and J lost 2; bases outside the gene matches: 11. The CDR3 length is 18 residues. From germline, CDR1 is PRHDT and CDR2 FYEKMQ (reference sequence). The CDR3 loop reads CASSLTIPGLAAQETQYF. Written as DNA, the CDR3 is TGTGCCAGCAGCTTGACTATTCCGGGACTAGCGGCTCAAGAGACCCAGTACTTC. Together with reference TRBV13 and TRBJ2-5, the CDR3 gives the full variable domain: AAGVIQSPRHLIKEKRETATLKCYPIPRHDTVYWYQQGPGQDPQFLISFYEKMQSDKGSIPDRFSAQQFSDYHSELNMSSLELGDSALYFCASSLTIPGLAAQETQYFGPGTRLLVL.

This chain links TRBV7-9 with TRBJ2-2; 8 nucleotides agree with TRBD1. Germline V gene lookup returns CDR1 SEHNR and CDR2 FQNEAQ (reference sequence). The trim removed 5 bases at V and 5 bases at J, leaving 4 bases unmatched. The CDR3 is 14 residues long. The CDR3 region is CASSDRGSTGELFF. CDR3 DNA sequence: TGTGCCAGCAGCGACAGGGGTTCAACCGGGGAGCTGTTTTTT.

The rearrangement joins TRBV30 to TRBJ1-1; TRBD1 matches at 10 bases. The V gene end was trimmed by 0 bases and the J gene end by 3 bases; junction bases not matched to a gene: 19. The germline CDR1 and CDR2 sequences are GTSNPN and SVGIG (reference sequence). This CDR3 has 20 amino acids. CDR3 loop: CAWSVRVVTVGQGFYTEAFF. As DNA, the CDR3 is TGTGCCTGGAGTGTCAGGGTAGTCACTGTGGGACAGGGGTTTTACACTGAAGCTTTCTTT.

There are a few counts of this clone. Distinct nucleotide sequences in the sample also encode this CDR3. This sequence joins TRBV25-1 and TRBJ1-1; D is uncertain. V was shortened by 8 bases and J by 4 bases, with 11 bases between the two germline ends. Germline CDR1 and CDR2: MGHDK and SYGVNS. CDR3 length: 12 amino acids. The CDR3 nucleotides are TGTGCCAGCTCCCAAGGCGGCACTGAAGCTTTCTTT. It specifies CASSQGGTEAFF.

This CDR3 reads CAISEPNLTSGGRTDTQYF. In nucleotides, the CDR3 is TGTGCCATCAGTGAGCCAAACCTGACTAGCGGGGGCCGCACAGATACGCAGTATTTT. This chain joins TRBV10-3 and TRBJ2-3; 12 nucleotides align to TRBD2. The V and J ends lost 2 bases and 1 base, in that order; junction bases with no gene match: 10. The germline V gene has CDR1 ENHRY and CDR2 SYGVKD. The CDR3 extends over 19 amino acids.

Concerning this clone itself: The same CDR3 also results from other DNA sequences found in this sample. V and J are TRBV9 and TRBJ1-1; D remains unclear. Trimming pared 0 bases from V and 0 bases from J, leaving 9 bases between. The CDR3 spans 15 residues. In germline, CDR1 is SGDLS, CDR2 YYNGEE. In DNA, the CDR3 is TGTGCCAGCAGCGTAGACCCGGGAATGAACACTGAAGCTTTCTTT. It codes for CASSVDPGMNTEAFF.

This clone has only one observation. This chain joins TRBV7-2 and TRBJ2-7; 11 nucleotides align to TRBD1. V shed 5 bases, J shed 4 bases, and the junction held 7 bases outside the gene matches. Germline CDR1 reads SGHTA; CDR2 reads FQGNSA. The CDR3 is 15 amino acids. For the CDR3, the DNA is TGTGCCAGCAGCCAACTCCGGGACAGGGGGTACGAGCAGTACTTC. This translates into CASSQLRDRGYEQYF.

The chain carries TRBV9 and TRBJ1-3, with 7 bases lining up with TRBD1. The CDR3 is 19 amino acids. Germline V gene lookup returns CDR1 SGDLS and CDR2 YYNGEE. J gave up 0 bases and V 4 bases, and 16 bases lay outside the gene matches. The CDR3 coding sequence is TGTGCCAGCAGCCCAAGGACCGGGACAGCCTACATCTCTGGAAACACCATATATTTT. Translating gives CASSPRTGTAYISGNTIYF.

The chain carries TRBV5-6 and TRBJ1-1, with a tentative D call TRBD1 (5 bases). The germline gives CDR1 SGHDT, CDR2 YYEEEE. Trimming left V 2 bases short and J 3 bases short, with 17 bases between. This CDR3 spans 16 amino acids. CDR3 nucleotide sequence: TGTGCCAGCAGCTTCCCACACTTTGACAGCTACACTGAAGCTTTCTTT. This gives the protein CASSFPHFDSYTEAFF.

The chain has TRBV11-1 and TRBJ2-1; 8 bases match TRBD2. Germline values: CDR1 SGHAT, CDR2 FQDESV (reference sequence). Trimming removed 5 bases from V and 7 bases from J; junction bases left unmatched: 13. This CDR3 contains 16 residues. The CDR3 here is CASSQVGTSLWNEQFF. DNA of the CDR3: TGTGCCAGCAGCCAGGTTGGGACTAGTCTTTGGAATGAGCAGTTCTTC.

This clone turned up a few times. The gene calls are TRBV6-1 and TRBJ1-4; D gene uncertain. Germline-derived CDR1 and CDR2 are MNHNS and SASEGT. With 6 bases removed from V and 3 bases from J, the gap between germline ends came to 14 bases. The CDR3 contains 15 residues. CDR3 nucleotide sequence: TGTGCCAGCAGAAGTACTAGGGCGGCTAATGAAAAACTGTTTTTT. Protein sequence: CASRSTRAANEKLFF.

This rearrangement joins TRBV11-2 to TRBJ2-4; a weak D match, TRBD2 (6 bases). This CDR3 has 16 amino acids. The ends were cut back, 4 bases at V and 0 bases at J, with 13 bases in the middle. Germline loops: CDR1 SGHAT, CDR2 FQNNGV. DNA of the CDR3: TGTGCCAGCAGCTGCGGGGAGGTATTAGCCAAAAACATTCAGTACTTC. As protein: CASSCGEVLAKNIQYF.